This T cell receptor (beta chain) was found in a study of Graves' ophthalmopathy and Graves' hyperthyroidism. There are 14 residues in the CDR3. Trimming removed 6 bases at V and 5 bases at J, with 16 bases between. In germline, CDR1 is SGHVS, CDR2 FNYEAQ. Study conclusions and caveats: This model predicted ophthalmopathy progression (sensitivity 65% to 71%, specificity 72% to 85%).

Amplifying from RNA transcripts, the study obtained TCR beta CDR3 regions. Amplification began with first-round RT-PCR using HTBI primers, then second-round multiplex PCR was performed. MiXCR, applied by TCRdb to the multiplex PCR reads, yields one record per CDR3 protein. The sample contains 650,000 to 800,000 distinct CDR3 sequences, about 38% of which appear only once. This clonotype was found many times. Its antigen is unidentified. Having ophthalmopathy, the donors showed moderate-to-severe activity, CAS ≥3 and NOSPECS ≥4, with disease lasting under 3 months. This rearrangement joins TRBV7-6 to TRBJ2-5, with D maybe TRBD1 (6 bases). This TCR was sampled from an adult man with Graves' ophthalmopathy. Sequenced sample: peripheral blood. DNA of the CDR3: TGTGCCAGCAGAGCCGCAGGGGCTGGGGAGACCCAGTACTTC. Protein product: CASRAAGAGETQYF.